Each of the 28 T cell receptor beta chains below was sequenced from the same sample in a study of blood T cells in healthy people across ages. Using a J-beta primer mix together with a sample-barcoded 5' primer, a second PCR was run for roughly 6 to 12 cycles. TCRdb reprocessed the 5' RACE reads with MiXCR, giving one entry per CDR3 protein. The table lists 850,000 to 1,100,000 distinct CDR3 sequences, under 40% of them singletons. Material for sequencing was blood. The receptors come from a man between 18 and 29 years old in good health.

This clonotype came up a few times. V is TRBV21-1 and J is TRBJ2-1; the table's D call, TRBD1, has no DNA check behind it. TRBV21-1 is marked as a pseudogene. The CDR3 totals 16 residues. Here the CDR3 reads CASSTSGTFPPNEQFF. In DNA, the CDR3 is TGTGCCAGCAGCACCTCCGGGACGTTCCCCCCCAATGAGCAGTTCTTC.

Comment on this clonotype: Possible read error: a much larger clone is one base away. The chain is built from TRBV10-3 and TRBJ2-5, with TRBD1 matching over 8 bases. The better agreement between TRBJ2-7 and the DNA end casts doubt on the J call. Germline CDR1 ENHRY, CDR2 SYGVKD. The length of the CDR3 is 14 residues. The CDR3 DNA follows: TGTGCCGTCAGTGAGGGGACAGGAATGTACGAGCAGTACTTC. This encodes CAVSEGTGMYEQYF.

This clonotype was picked up a small number of times. The V and J genes are TRBV3-1 and TRBJ1-1; D is ambiguous. The CDR3 length is 14 residues. The V gene lost 1 base and the J gene lost 0 bases, with 6 bases spanning the gap. Per germline, CDR1 LGHDT and CDR2 YNNKEL (reference sequence). The CDR3 region has the DNA TGTGCCAGCAGCCAAGTGGGCATGAACACTGAAGCTTTCTTT. Translated: CASSQVGMNTEAFF.

The chain recombines TRBV20-1 with TRBJ2-1, with 9 nucleotides matching TRBD2. The J call could be wrong; TRBJ2-7 is a better fit for the DNA end. Germline loops: CDR1 DFQATT, CDR2 SNEGSKA (reference sequence). The CDR3 sequence is 13 residues long. The chain's CDR3 is CSAVTSGYNEQYF. CDR3 nucleotides: TGCAGTGCTGTGACTAGCGGATACAATGAGCAGTACTTC.

The chain uses TRBV18 and TRBJ2-3, with 14 bases lining up with TRBD2. V lost 6 bases and J lost 2; bases outside the gene matches: 10. Per germline, CDR1 KGHSH and CDR2 LQKENI. The CDR3 contains 18 residues. The CDR3 region is CASSPGLAGGDLTDTQYF. The CDR3 DNA reads as TGTGCCAGCTCTCCCGGACTAGCGGGGGGAGATCTCACAGATACGCAGTATTTT.

V and J are TRBV7-9 and TRBJ2-3; weak D call: TRBD2 (6 bases). This CDR3 has 15 residues. The V gene's germline CDR1 is SEHNR and CDR2 FQNEAQ (reference sequence). Between the trimmed V and J ends, which lost 5 bases and 4 bases, there was a span of 16 bases. The DNA for the CDR3 is TGTGCCAGCAGCCCTCTTCGGGGACTCCCAGATACGCAGTATTTT. This sequence encodes CASSPLRGLPDTQYF.

The chain links TRBV20-1 to TRBJ1-4, with TRBD1 matching 7 bases. This CDR3 is 13 amino acids long. The V and J ends lost 5 bases and 5 bases, in that order; junction bases with no gene match: 5. The germline CDR1 and CDR2 sequences are DFQATT and SNEGSKA (reference sequence). The CDR3 is CSAGDSLNEKLFF. The CDR3 DNA reads as TGCAGTGCTGGGGACAGTCTCAATGAAAAACTGTTTTTT.

The chain carries TRBV7-3 and TRBJ2-7, with D possibly matching TRBD2 (5 bases). V gave up 1 base and J gave up 3 bases, with 19 bases separating them. The CDR3 covers 17 residues. Germline CDR1 SGHTA, CDR2 FQGTGA. This CDR3 is CASSLILWETFRYEQYF. In DNA, the CDR3 is TGTGCCAGCAGCTTAATTCTTTGGGAGACTTTTCGCTACGAGCAGTACTTC. The whole variable domain, remainder taken from reference TRBV7-3 and TRBJ2-7, is GAGVSQTPSNKVTEKGKYVELRCDPISGHTALYWYRQSLGQGPEFLIYFQGTGAADDSGLPNDRFFAVRPEGSVSTLKIQRTERGDSAVYLCASSLILWETFRYEQYFGPGTRLTVT.

This clonotype has more than one count but fewer than ten. The chain carries TRBV29-1 and TRBJ2-6; D is ambiguous. Trimming removed 1 base at V and 3 bases at J, with 7 bases between. Germline V gene lookup returns CDR1 SQVTM and CDR2 ANQGSEA. CDR3 length: 14 residues. The CDR3 DNA reads as TGCAGCGTTGAAGGGGGTAGTGGGGCCAACGTCCTGACTTTC. Translating it yields CSVEGGSGANVLTF. The full variable domain, its missing parts supplied by reference TRBV29-1 and TRBJ2-6, is SAVISQKPSRDICQRGTSLTIQCQVDSQVTMMFWYRQQPGQSLTLIATANQGSEATYESGFVIDKFPISRPNLTFSTLTVSNMSPEDSSIYLCSVEGGSGANVLTFGAGSRLTVL.

This sequence joins TRBV9 and TRBJ1-4; D remains ambiguous. This CDR3 is built from 14 residues. Trimming pared 3 bases from V and 8 bases from J, leaving 14 bases between. CDR1 is SGDLS and CDR2 is YYNGEE in the germline V gene. Here the CDR3 reads CASSAGPLGEKLFF. In DNA, the CDR3 is TGTGCCAGCAGCGCCGGTCCATTGGGGGAAAAACTGTTTTTT. The variable domain in full, completed from reference TRBV9 and TRBJ1-4, reads DSGVTQTPKHLITATGQRVTLRCSPRSGDLSVYWYQQSLDQGLQFLIQYYNGEERAKGNILERFSAQQFPDLHSELNLSSLELGDSALYFCASSAGPLGEKLFFGSGTQLSVL.

V gene TRBV7-2 combines with J gene TRBJ2-1; D gene unclear. This CDR3 is 17 amino acids long. CDR1 and CDR2 (germline): SGHTA, FQGNSA. V was pared by 0 bases and J by 0 bases, with 12 bases between. The CDR3 here is CASSLADGSSSYNEQFF. The CDR3 DNA follows: TGTGCCAGCAGCTTAGCTGACGGATCATCCTCCTACAATGAGCAGTTCTTC.

This chain joins TRBV5-1 and TRBJ2-1, with 9 bases lining up with TRBD2. With the DNA end fitting TRBJ2-7 better, the J assignment may be wrong. The CDR3 consists of 16 residues. Germline-derived CDR1 and CDR2 are SGHRS and YFSETQ. CDR3: CASSFGSSGVYNEQYF. For the CDR3, the DNA is TGCGCCAGCAGCTTCGGTTCTAGCGGGGTGTACAATGAGCAGTACTTC.

The rearrangement joins TRBV19 to TRBJ1-1; D gene uncertain. The CDR3 is made up of 14 amino acids. CDR1 LNHDA and CDR2 SQIVND come from the germline V gene (reference sequence). V was cut by 3 bases and J by 1 base, with 9 bases left in between. CDR3 region: CASSIGLGNTEAFF. Here the CDR3 DNA reads TGTGCCAGTAGTATTGGGTTAGGGAACACTGAAGCTTTCTTT.

This clonotype occurred a few times. The chain links TRBV7-2 to TRBJ2-7; D call uncertain. The V end was cut by 6 bases, the J end by 2 bases, with 17 bases between. There are 15 residues in the CDR3. Germline loops: CDR1 SGHTA, CDR2 FQGNSA. The CDR3 is CASRYSWNPTYEQYF. CDR3 sequence (DNA): TGTGCCAGCAGATACTCGTGGAACCCAACCTACGAGCAGTACTTC.

This clonotype was seen more than once but under ten times. This chain joins TRBV24-1 and TRBJ2-1; D call uncertain. Per the germline V gene, CDR1 is KGHDR and CDR2 is SFDVKD. Trimming removed 4 bases at V and 6 bases at J, with 18 bases between. The CDR3 extends over 16 amino acids. CDR3 nucleotide sequence: TGTGCCACCAGTGACCCGACCAGCCCTCCCTTCAATGAGCAGTTCTTC. This codes for CATSDPTSPPFNEQFF.

This chain links TRBV29-1 with TRBJ2-2; D is perhaps TRBD2 (6 bases). V was trimmed by 6 bases and J by 0 bases, leaving 11 bases between them. This CDR3 has 14 amino acids. Germline-derived CDR1 and CDR2 are SQVTM and ANQGSEA. Written as DNA, the CDR3 is TGCAGCGTGTATGGGACTGCGAACACCGGGGAGCTGTTTTTT. This sequence encodes CSVYGTANTGELFF.

The rearrangement joins TRBV12-3 or TRBV12-4 to TRBJ2-7; D possibly matches TRBD1 or TRBD2 (5 bases each). Trimming left V 5 bases short and J 0 bases short, with 17 bases between. The CDR3 has 16 amino acids. The CDR3 loop reads CASSPGVRTPSYEQYF. The DNA for the CDR3 is TGTGCCAGCAGTCCCGGGGTGAGGACACCCTCCTACGAGCAGTACTTC.

The V gene is TRBV9, the J gene TRBJ2-5, with D possibly called TRBD1 or TRBD2 (6 bases each). CDR3 length equals 15 residues. The ends were cut back, 0 bases at V and 1 base at J, with 10 bases in the middle. The V gene's germline CDR1 is SGDLS and CDR2 YYNGEE. CDR3 region: CASSVGGASQETQYF. In DNA, the CDR3 is TGTGCCAGCAGCGTAGGGGGGGCGAGCCAAGAGACCCAGTACTTC.

The chain links TRBV24-1 to TRBJ2-3, with TRBD2 as a possible D gene (5 bases). The CDR3 has 13 residues. V was trimmed by 6 bases and J by 5 bases, leaving 11 bases between them. Germline V gene sequence: CDR1 KGHDR, CDR2 SFDVKD. This CDR3 is CATSYTRGDTQYF. As DNA, the CDR3 is TGTGCCACCAGTTATACTAGAGGAGATACGCAGTATTTT.

This chain connects TRBV21-1 to TRBJ2-2; the DNA was not used to check the table's D call, TRBD2. TRBV21-1 is marked as a pseudogene. This CDR3 has 21 amino acids. This chain's CDR3 is CASSKPGRRLAGGPNTGELFF. The CDR3 DNA sequence: TGTGCCAGCAGCAAACCGGGGCGCAGACTAGCGGGGGGACCGAACACCGGGGAGCTGTTTTTT.

The DNA of the CDR3 is TGCAGTGCTGTCCCGGTGGACAGCCCTATTGAAGCTTTCTTT. It translates to CSAVPVDSPIEAFF. The J gene is TRBJ1-1, the V gene TRBV20-1; tentative D call: TRBD1 (6 bases). This CDR3 has 14 residues. Trimming removed 5 bases at V and 7 bases at J, with 20 bases between. The V gene's germline CDR1 is DFQATT and CDR2 SNEGSKA (reference sequence).

The rearrangement uses TRBV30 and TRBJ1-2; the D is unclear. Germline V gene sequence: CDR1 GTSNPN, CDR2 SVGIG (reference sequence). V lost 2 bases and J lost 6, with 10 bases in between. CDR3 length: 12 amino acids. The CDR3 loop is CAWSYGSHGYTF. In DNA, the CDR3 is TGTGCCTGGAGTTACGGGTCTCATGGCTACACCTTC. Based on the CDR3 plus reference TRBV30 and TRBJ1-2, the full variable domain is SQTIHQWPATLVQPVGSPLSLECTVEGTSNPNLYWYRQAAGRGLQLLFYSVGIGQISSEVPQNLSASRPQDRQFILSSKKLLLSDSGFYLCAWSYGSHGYTFGSGTRLTVV.

The chain has TRBV4-3 and TRBJ1-3; D gene unclear. Per the germline V gene, CDR1 is LGHNA and CDR2 is YSLEER. V lost 1 base, J lost 4 bases, and 8 bases lay in between. This CDR3 has 14 amino acids. The CDR3 coding sequence is TGCGCCAGCAGCCAAGTTCCCCGGGGAAACACCATATATTTT. Translation gives CASSQVPRGNTIYF.

This clonotype was seen only a few times. V is TRBV12-3 or TRBV12-4 and J is TRBJ1-2, with D possibly being TRBD1 (5 bases). The germline V and J ends were trimmed by 2 bases and 7 bases, with 11 bases remaining between them. The CDR3 length is 13 residues. The CDR3 DNA sequence: TGTGCCAGCAGTTTAATAAGGGACTCTGGCTACACCTTC. Its protein is CASSLIRDSGYTF.

This clonotype has a handful of counts. The chain recombines TRBV28 with TRBJ1-2, with TRBD1 as a possible D gene (6 bases). V gave up 5 bases and J gave up 8 bases, with 18 bases separating them. This CDR3 is built from 14 residues. Germline loops: CDR1 MDHEN, CDR2 SYDVKM. CDR3 in amino acids: CASSRAIQGWGYTF. In nucleotides, the CDR3 is TGTGCCAGCAGTCGAGCGATACAGGGTTGGGGCTACACCTTC.

This clonotype appeared a few times. V gene TRBV18 combines with J gene TRBJ1-1; D is uncertain. Deletions cut 3 bases from V and 5 bases from J, with 13 bases between. The CDR3 contains 14 residues. The germline CDR1 and CDR2 sequences are KGHSH and LQKENI. CDR3 in amino acids: CASSPSREGTEAFF. For the CDR3, the DNA is TGTGCCAGCTCACCTTCAAGGGAGGGTACTGAAGCTTTCTTT.

This clonotype has just a few counts. The genes are TRBV3-1 and TRBJ2-3; unclear D gene. Trimming stripped 0 bases from V and 0 bases from J, with 13 bases between. CDR1 and CDR2 (germline): LGHDT, YNNKEL (reference sequence). The CDR3 is made up of 17 amino acids. CDR3 DNA: TGTGCCAGCAGCCAAGACTGGGGTACGGCTAGCACAGATACGCAGTATTTT. This encodes CASSQDWGTASTDTQYF.

This clonotype was counted between two and nine times. The chain joins TRBV20-1 to TRBJ2-4, with D unclear. This CDR3 contains 15 residues. With 5 bases removed from V and 6 bases from J, the gap between germline ends came to 20 bases. Per the germline V gene, CDR1 is DFQATT and CDR2 is SNEGSKA (reference sequence). Written as DNA, the CDR3 is TGCAGTGCTCAACCGGCGGAAGCGTTCGGAAACATTCAGTACTTC. Its protein product is CSAQPAEAFGNIQYF.